This T cell receptor beta chain was captured by sequencing in a study of T-cell reconstitution after alpha-beta-depleted transplantation in children (dated by TCRdb to about 2016). Notes on the research overall: The study quantitatively tracked T-cell immune reconstitution after TCRalphabeta/CD19-depleted allogeneic hematopoietic cell transplantation in children using TCR repertoire profiling.

Summary of the overall study and its limitations: The high TCRbeta diversity at day 60 in some patients was ascribed to recipient T cells and intrathymic progenitors that had survived conditioning. About two months after transplant, the apparently early recovery of alphabetaT-cell counts reportedly depended on just several hundred clones that had expanded rapidly and came from non-depleted graft cells. Hyperexpanded clone frequencies declined over subsequent months; after one year, T-cell counts and TCRbeta diversity were mostly attributed to newly produced T cells.

The receptor library was made with PCR. Data came from an Illumina HiSeq 2500. TCR library preparation used molecular barcoding, with unique molecular identifiers applied to normalize quantification of the TCRbeta repertoire. TCRdb reran the public reads through fastp at Q25 and MiXCR, keeping productive beta chains. Records with the same CDR3 protein are collapsed into one entry carrying the most frequent genes and DNA. The sample records 780,000 or so distinct CDR3 sequences, about 16% of which are singletons. Roughly 5% of the sample belongs to the ten largest clones. Notes on this clonotype: No cognate antigen has been identified for it. Base qualities were left out, and no much larger clone turns up one base away.

The germline V gene (reference sequence) provides CDR1 WNHNN and CDR2 SYGVQD. V ends up 6 bases short and J 1 base short, with an unmatched junction base count of 6. The CDR3, from cysteine to phenylalanine, totals 16 residues. Kept here is only the CDR3 DNA, which spans 48 bases and is read in frame from base 1. Taken with the paper, the label for treatment or condition translates to: allogeneic hematopoietic cell transplantation with graft depleted of TCRalphabeta T cells and CD19 B cells. The transplant recipients were children given TCRalphabeta/CD19-depleted allogeneic hematopoietic cell grafts.

Here the sequenced sample was PBMCs, mostly from graft donor cells, taken 360 days after TCRalphabeta/CD19-depleted stem cell transplant. This clonotype was obtained from a male patient aged 5 to 17 who had a stem cell transplant for acute lymphoblastic leukemia, so the T cells may come from the graft donor. The chain uses TRBV10-1 and TRBJ2-5; 12 bases in the middle match TRBD2. DNA sequence: TGCGCCAGCAGCGGGGGACTAGCGGGTAGCCAAGAGACCCAGTACTTC. Translated, this is CASSGGLAGSQETQYF.